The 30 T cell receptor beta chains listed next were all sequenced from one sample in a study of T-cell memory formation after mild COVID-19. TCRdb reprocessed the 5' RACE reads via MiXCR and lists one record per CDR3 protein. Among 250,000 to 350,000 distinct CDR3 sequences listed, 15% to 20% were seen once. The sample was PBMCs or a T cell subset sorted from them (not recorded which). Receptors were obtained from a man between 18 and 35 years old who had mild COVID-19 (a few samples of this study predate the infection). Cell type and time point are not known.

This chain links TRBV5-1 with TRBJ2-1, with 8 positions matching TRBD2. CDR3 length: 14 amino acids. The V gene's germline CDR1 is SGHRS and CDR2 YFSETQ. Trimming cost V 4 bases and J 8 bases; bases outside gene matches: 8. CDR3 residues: CASSNTGGGDEQFF. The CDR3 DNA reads TGCGCCAGCAGCAACACCGGGGGGGGCGATGAGCAGTTCTTC.

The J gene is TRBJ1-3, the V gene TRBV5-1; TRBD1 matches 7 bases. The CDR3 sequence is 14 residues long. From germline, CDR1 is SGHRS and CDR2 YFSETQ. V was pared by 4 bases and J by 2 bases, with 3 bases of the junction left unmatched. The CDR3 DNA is TGCGCCAGCAGCGCCAGGGGGGCTGGAAACACCATATATTTT. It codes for CASSARGAGNTIYF.

CDR3 sequence (DNA): TGCAGCGTTGATGGCCACAGGGGGCCGAACACCGGGGAGCTGTTTTTT. Translating gives CSVDGHRGPNTGELFF. This chain links TRBV29-1 with TRBJ2-2; 9 bases map to TRBD1. Trimming at V came to 3 bases and at J to 0 bases, leaving 5 bases not matched to a gene. The CDR3 length is 16 residues. The germline V gene has CDR1 SQVTM and CDR2 ANQGSEA.

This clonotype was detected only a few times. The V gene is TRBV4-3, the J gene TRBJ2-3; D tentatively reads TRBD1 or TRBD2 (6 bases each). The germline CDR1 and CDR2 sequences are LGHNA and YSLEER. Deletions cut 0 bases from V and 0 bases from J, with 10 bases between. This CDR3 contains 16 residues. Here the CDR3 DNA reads TGCGCCAGCAGCCAAGATAGGGGGACTAGCACAGATACGCAGTATTTT. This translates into CASSQDRGTSTDTQYF.

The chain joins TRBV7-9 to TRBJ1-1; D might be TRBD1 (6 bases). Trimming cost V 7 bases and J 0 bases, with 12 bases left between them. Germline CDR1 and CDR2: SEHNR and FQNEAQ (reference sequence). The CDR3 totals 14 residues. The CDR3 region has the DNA TGTGCCAGCACCAAGGGGGGGATGAACACTGAAGCTTTCTTT. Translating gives CASTKGGMNTEAFF.

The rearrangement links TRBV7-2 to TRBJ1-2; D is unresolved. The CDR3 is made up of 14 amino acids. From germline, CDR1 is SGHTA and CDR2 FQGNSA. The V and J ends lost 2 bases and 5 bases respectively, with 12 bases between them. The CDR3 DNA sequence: TGTGCCAGCAGCTTAAGGGCACAGATATATGGCTACACCTTC. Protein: CASSLRAQIYGYTF.

CDR3 sequence: CASIPIGGRRTGELFF. The DNA of the CDR3 is TGTGCCAGCATTCCTATCGGGGGGCGGCGGACCGGGGAGCTGTTTTTT. This chain joins TRBV12-3 or TRBV12-4 and TRBJ2-2, with D maybe TRBD2 (7 bases). V shed 7 bases and J shed 5 bases, with 20 bases lying between them. This CDR3 spans 16 amino acids.

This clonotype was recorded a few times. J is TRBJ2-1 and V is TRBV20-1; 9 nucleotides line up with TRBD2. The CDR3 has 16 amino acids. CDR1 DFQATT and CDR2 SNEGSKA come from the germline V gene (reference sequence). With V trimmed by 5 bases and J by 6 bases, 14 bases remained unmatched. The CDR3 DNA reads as TGCAGTGCTGGGAGAGTCCAAGCGGGGGGCTCCAATGAGCAGTTCTTC. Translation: CSAGRVQAGGSNEQFF.

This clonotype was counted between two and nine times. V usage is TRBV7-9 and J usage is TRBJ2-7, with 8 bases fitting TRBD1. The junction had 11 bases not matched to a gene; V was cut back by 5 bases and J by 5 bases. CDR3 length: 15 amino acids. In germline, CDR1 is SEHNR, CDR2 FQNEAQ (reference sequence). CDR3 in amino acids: CASSPDRELFHEQYV. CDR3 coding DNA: TGTGCCAGCAGCCCGGACAGGGAGCTTTTTCACGAGCAGTACGTC.

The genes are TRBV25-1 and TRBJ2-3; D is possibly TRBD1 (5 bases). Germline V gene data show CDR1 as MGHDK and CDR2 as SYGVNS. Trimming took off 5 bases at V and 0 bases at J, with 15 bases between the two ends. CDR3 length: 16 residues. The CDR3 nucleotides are TGTGCCAGCAGTCTAAGGACAACGACTAGCACAGATACGCAGTATTTT. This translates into CASSLRTTTSTDTQYF.

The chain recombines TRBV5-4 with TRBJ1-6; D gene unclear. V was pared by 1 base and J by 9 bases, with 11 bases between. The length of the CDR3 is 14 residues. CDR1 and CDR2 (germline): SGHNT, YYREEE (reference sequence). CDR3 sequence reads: CASSLTGGSSPLHF. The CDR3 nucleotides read TGTGCCAGCAGCTTGACTGGAGGAAGTTCACCCCTCCACTTT.

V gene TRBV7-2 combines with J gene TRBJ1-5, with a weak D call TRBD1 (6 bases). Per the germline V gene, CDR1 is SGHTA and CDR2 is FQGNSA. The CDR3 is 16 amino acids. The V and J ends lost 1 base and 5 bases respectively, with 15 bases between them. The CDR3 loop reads CASSLGLRGVDQPQHF. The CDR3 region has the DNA TGTGCCAGCAGCTTAGGATTGAGGGGGGTGGATCAGCCCCAGCATTTT.

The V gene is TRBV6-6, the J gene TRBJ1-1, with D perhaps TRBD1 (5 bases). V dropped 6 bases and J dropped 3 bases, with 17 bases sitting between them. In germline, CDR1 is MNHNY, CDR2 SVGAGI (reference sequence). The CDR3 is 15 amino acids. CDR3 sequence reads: CASRPGPRAHTEAFF. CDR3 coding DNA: TGTGCCAGCAGGCCGGGGCCCAGGGCACACACTGAAGCTTTCTTT.

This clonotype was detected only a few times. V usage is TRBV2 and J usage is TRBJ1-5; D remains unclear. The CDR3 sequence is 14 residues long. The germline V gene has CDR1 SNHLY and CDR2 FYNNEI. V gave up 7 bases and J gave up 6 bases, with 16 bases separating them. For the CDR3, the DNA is TGTGCCAGCACCGCGGCGGGATCTTTTCAGCCCCAGCATTTT. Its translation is CASTAAGSFQPQHF.

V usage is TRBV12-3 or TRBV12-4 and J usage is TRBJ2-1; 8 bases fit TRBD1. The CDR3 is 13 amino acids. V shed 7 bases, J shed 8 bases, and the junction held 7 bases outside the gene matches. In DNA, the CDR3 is TGTGCCAGCAACTTGGGGGGACAGGATGAGCAGTTCTTC. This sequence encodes CASNLGGQDEQFF.

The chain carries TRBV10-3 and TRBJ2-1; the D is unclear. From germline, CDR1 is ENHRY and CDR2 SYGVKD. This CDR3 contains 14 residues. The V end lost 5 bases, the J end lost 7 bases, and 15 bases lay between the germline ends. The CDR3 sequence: CAISLVMEGNEQFF. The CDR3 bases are TGTGCCATCAGTCTAGTGATGGAAGGTAATGAGCAGTTCTTC.

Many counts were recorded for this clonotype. The DNA for the CDR3 is TGTGCCAGCACTCAGCTCCCTAGGGGGGGGGAGACCCAGTACTTC. It translates to CASTQLPRGGETQYF. This chain links TRBV6-6 with TRBJ2-5, with a tentative D call TRBD2 (7 bases). CDR1 and CDR2 from the germline V gene are MNHNY and SVGAGI (reference sequence). V lost 7 bases to trimming and J lost 5 bases, with 20 bases between them. The CDR3 extends over 15 amino acids.

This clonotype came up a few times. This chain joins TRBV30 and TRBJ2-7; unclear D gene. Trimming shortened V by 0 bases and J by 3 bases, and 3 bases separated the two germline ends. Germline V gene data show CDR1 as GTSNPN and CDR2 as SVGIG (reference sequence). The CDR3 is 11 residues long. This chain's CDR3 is CAWSVFYEQYF. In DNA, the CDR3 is TGTGCCTGGAGTGTATTCTACGAGCAGTACTTC.

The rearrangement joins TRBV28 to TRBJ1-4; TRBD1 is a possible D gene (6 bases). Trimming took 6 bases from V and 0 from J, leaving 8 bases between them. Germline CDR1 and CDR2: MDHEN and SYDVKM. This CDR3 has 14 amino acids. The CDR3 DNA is TGTGCCAGCAGCCGGACAGCAACTAATGAAAAACTGTTTTTT. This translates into CASSRTATNEKLFF.

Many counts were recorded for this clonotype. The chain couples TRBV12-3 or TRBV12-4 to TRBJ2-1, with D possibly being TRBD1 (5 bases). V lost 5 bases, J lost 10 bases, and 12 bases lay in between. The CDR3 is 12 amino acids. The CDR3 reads CASSLQRGEQFF. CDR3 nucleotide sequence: TGTGCCAGCAGTCTACAAAGGGGAGAGCAGTTCTTC.

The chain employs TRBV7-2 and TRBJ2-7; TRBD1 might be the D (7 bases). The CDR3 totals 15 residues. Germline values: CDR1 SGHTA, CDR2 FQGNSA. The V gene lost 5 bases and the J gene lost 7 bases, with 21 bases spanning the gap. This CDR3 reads CASSLPAGQLREQYF. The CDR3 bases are TGTGCCAGCAGCCTCCCCGCGGGACAGCTACGGGAGCAGTACTTC.

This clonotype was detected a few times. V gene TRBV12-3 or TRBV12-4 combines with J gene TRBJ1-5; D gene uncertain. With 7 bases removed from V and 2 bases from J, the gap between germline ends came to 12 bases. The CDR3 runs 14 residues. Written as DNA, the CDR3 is TGTGCCAGCAAAAATTTGGCGGGCAATCAGCCCCAGCATTTT. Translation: CASKNLAGNQPQHF.

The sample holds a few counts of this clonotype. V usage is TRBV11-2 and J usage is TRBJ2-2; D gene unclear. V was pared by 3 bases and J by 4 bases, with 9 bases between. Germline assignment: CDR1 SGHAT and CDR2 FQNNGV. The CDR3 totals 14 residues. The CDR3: CASSFSGGTGELFF. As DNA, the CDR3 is TGTGCCAGCAGCTTTAGTGGTGGCACCGGGGAGCTGTTTTTT.

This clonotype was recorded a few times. CDR3 in DNA: TGTGCCAGCAGAACAGGGCTAGCCTACGAGCAGTACGTC. Translated: CASRTGLAYEQYV. This rearrangement joins TRBV6-1 to TRBJ2-7; weak D call: TRBD1 (6 bases). The germline V gene has CDR1 MNHNS and CDR2 SASEGT. V was pared by 6 bases and J by 2 bases, with 11 bases between. The CDR3 length is 13 residues.

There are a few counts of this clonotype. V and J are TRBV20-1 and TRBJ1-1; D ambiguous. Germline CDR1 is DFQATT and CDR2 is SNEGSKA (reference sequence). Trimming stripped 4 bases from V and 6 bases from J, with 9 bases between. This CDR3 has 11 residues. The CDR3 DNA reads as TGCAGTGCTAATAACTACCCTGAAGCTTTCTTT. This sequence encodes CSANNYPEAFF.

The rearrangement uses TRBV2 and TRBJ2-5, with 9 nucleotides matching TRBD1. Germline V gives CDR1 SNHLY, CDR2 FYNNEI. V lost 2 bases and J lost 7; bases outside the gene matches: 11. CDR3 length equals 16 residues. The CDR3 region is CASSENPGTGSGTQYF. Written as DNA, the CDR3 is TGTGCCAGCAGTGAAAACCCCGGGACAGGGTCTGGGACCCAGTACTTC.

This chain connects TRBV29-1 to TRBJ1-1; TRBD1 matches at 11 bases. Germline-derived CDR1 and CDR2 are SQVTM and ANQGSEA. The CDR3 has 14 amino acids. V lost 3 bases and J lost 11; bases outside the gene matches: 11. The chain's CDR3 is CSVEDRGRWEGAFF. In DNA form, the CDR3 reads TGCAGCGTTGAGGACAGGGGGCGGTGGGAAGGCGCTTTCTTT.

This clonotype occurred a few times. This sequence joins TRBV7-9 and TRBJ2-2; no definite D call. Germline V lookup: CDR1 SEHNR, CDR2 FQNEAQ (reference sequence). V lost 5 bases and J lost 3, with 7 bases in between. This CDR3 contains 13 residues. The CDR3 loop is CASSVQDTGELFF. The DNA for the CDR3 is TGTGCCAGCAGCGTCCAGGACACCGGGGAGCTGTTTTTT.

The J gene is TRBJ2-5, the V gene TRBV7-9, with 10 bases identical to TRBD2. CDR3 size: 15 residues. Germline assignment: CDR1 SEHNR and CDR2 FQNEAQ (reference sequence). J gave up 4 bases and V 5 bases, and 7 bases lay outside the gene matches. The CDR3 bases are TGTGCCAGCAGCCCCGGACTAGCGGCATTAGAGACCCAGTACTTC. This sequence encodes CASSPGLAALETQYF.

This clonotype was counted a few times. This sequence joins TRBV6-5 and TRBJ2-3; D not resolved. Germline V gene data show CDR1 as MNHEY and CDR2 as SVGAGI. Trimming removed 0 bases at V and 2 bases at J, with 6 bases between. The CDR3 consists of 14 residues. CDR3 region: CASSYSPDTDTQYF. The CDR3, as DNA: TGTGCCAGCAGTTACTCGCCGGACACAGATACGCAGTATTTT.